The sequence of this T cell receptor beta chain was determined in a study of graft-versus-host responses after intestinal transplantation. The table came from immunoSEQ multiplex PCR; TCRdb's copy has only in-frame clones and leaves some out. The table shows fewer than 70,000 clones, with 80% to 95% occurring only once. Looked up from germline, CDR1 is SGDLS and CDR2 is YYNGEE. The CDR3 totals 17 residues. Trimming removed 0 bases at V and 4 bases at J, with 17 bases between. The sequence derives from a human patient who received an intestinal transplant, so some T cells may come from the graft donor. The chain couples TRBV9 to TRBJ1-5; TRBD1 is a possible D gene (6 bases). The specimen comprised bone marrow, sampled around 730 days after intestinal transplantation. The DNA for the CDR3 is TGTGCCAGCAGCGTAGGAGCAGGGGAATTCGGAAATCAGCCCCAGCATTTT. Translated: CASSVGAGEFGNQPQHF.